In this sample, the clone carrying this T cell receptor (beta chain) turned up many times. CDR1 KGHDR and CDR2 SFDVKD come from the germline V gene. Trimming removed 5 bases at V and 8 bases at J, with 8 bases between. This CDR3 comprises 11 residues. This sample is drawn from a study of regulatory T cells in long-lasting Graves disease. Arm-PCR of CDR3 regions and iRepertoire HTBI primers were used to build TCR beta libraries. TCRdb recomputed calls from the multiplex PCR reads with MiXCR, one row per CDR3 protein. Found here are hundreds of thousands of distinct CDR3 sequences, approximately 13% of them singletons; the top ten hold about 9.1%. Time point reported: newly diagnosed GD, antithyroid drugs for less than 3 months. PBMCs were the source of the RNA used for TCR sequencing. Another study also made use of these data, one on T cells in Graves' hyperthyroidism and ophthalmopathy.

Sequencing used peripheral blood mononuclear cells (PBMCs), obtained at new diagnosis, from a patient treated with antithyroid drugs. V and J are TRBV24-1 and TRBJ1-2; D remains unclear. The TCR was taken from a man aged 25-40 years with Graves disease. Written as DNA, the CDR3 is TGTGCCACCAGTGGGGTGGGAGGCTACACCTTC. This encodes CATSGVGGYTF.